A selection of T cell receptor beta chains follows, all from one sample in a study of blood T cells in healthy people across ages. TCRdb redid the calling of the 5' RACE reads with MiXCR, one entry per CDR3 protein. The table has roughly 900,000 distinct CDR3 sequences, 29% seen once. The sequenced sample was blood. The receptors here all came from a woman older than 75 in good health. CDR3s include the opening cysteine and the closing phenylalanine or tryptophan. D genes are given only for firm matches. The size entry is marked missing in some rows and otherwise reads once, few, many or a size class.

D gene	J gene	clone size	V gene	CDR3 DNA	CDR3 protein
TRBD1	TRBJ1-2	few	TRBV7-2	TGTGCCAGCAGCTTTAGGGGGGACAGGGGAAGCTATGGCTACACCTTC	CASSFRGDRGSYGYTF
TRBD1	TRBJ1-2	many	TRBV20-1	TGCAGTGCTACCGCAGGGACAGGCAAATATGGCTACACCTTC	CSATAGTGKYGYTF
NA	TRBJ2-3	many	TRBV6-6	TGTGCCAGCAGATCCAGACACACAGATACGCAGTATTTT	CASRSRHTDTQYF
TRBD2	TRBJ2-2	NA	TRBV4-3	TGCGCCAGCAGCCAGGAGCCGGGACTAGCGGGGGGGAACACCGGGGAGCTGTTTTTT	CASSQEPGLAGGNTGELFF
NA	TRBJ2-3	many	TRBV3-1	TGTGCCAGCAGCCAAGGCCCCCAGAACACAGATACGCAGTATTTT	CASSQGPQNTDTQYF
NA	TRBJ1-5	few	TRBV20-1	TGCAGTGCTAGAGAAAGGGGTGTTGGCAATCAGCCCCAGCATTTT	CSARERGVGNQPQHF
TRBD1	TRBJ1-4	NA	TRBV28	TGTGCCAGCAGGCGTTACTCACAGGGGACGGCTAATGAAAAACTGTTTTTT	CASRRYSQGTANEKLFF
NA	TRBJ2-7	many	TRBV7-6	TGTGCCAGCAGCTTAGTCAAGCTACTGAGCTCCTACGAGCAGTACTTC	CASSLVKLLSSYEQYF
NA	TRBJ1-6	NA	TRBV18	TGTGCCAGCTCGGGGCCTAATTCACCCCTCCACTTT	CASSGPNSPLHF
NA	TRBJ2-3	NA	TRBV2	TGTGCCAGCAGTTCGCCGAGCGGTGCCTACACAGATACGCAGTATTTT	CASSSPSGAYTDTQYF
NA	TRBJ2-1	many	TRBV5-1	TGCGCCAGCAGCCTCGCCACCGACAATGAGCAGTTCTTC	CASSLATDNEQFF
TRBD1	TRBJ1-2	NA	TRBV28	TGTGCCAGCAGTTTACCGTTCGGTGATAACAGGGGGCGTCCTCATGGCTACACCTTC	CASSLPFGDNRGRPHGYTF